The rows below give T cell receptor beta chains drawn from one sample of a study of T cell responses to AZD1222 COVID-19 vaccine. Profiling relied on immunoSEQ multiplex PCR, and the TCRdb table lists in-frame clones only, not all of them. The sample has about 200,000 clones, around 94% seen once. This specimen was peripheral blood, taken 28 days after the second dose of the MenACWY control vaccine. These TCRs come from an adult who received the MenACWY meningococcal vaccine as a control. CDR3s include the opening cysteine and the closing phenylalanine or tryptophan. D genes are given only for firm matches. Where a row states a size, it is once, few, many or the class of an expanded clone; other rows omit it.

clone_size d_call j_call v_call cdr3_nt cdr3_aa
. . TRBJ2-1 TRBV19 TGTGCCAGTAGTACGGACCGGAGCTCCTACAATGAGCAGTTCTTC CASSTDRSSYNEQFF
. TRBD2 TRBJ2-5 TRBV7-2 TGTGCCAGCAGCTTAGGCCTGAGTCCGCGGGGGGCGGAGACCCAGTACTTC CASSLGLSPRGAETQYF
. . TRBJ2-7 TRBV6-5 TGTGCCAGCAGTTACTCGAGCGGGTCAGGCTACGAGCAGTACTTC CASSYSSGSGYEQYF
. . TRBJ1-2 TRBV25-1 TGTGCCAGCAGTGAACCGGGAACGAACTATGGCTACACCTTC CASSEPGTNYGYTF
. . TRBJ1-1 TRBV5-1 TGCGCCAGCAGCTTTGGGCAGGGAGGCACTGAAGCTTTCTTT CASSFGQGGTEAFF
. . TRBJ2-7 TRBV12-5 TGTGCTAGGGGGTCCTACGAGCAGTACTTC CARGSYEQYF
. . TRBJ1-5 TRBV27 TGTGCCAGCAGTACCGGCAATCAGCCCCAGCATTTT CASSTGNQPQHF
. TRBD1 TRBJ2-3 TRBV5-1 TGCGCCAGCAGCTTGGGGACAGGAGGAGATACGCAGTATTTT CASSLGTGGDTQYF
. . TRBJ2-1 TRBV5-7 TGTGCCAGCAGCCACCAGGGACCAAGCAATGAGCAGTTCTTC CASSHQGPSNEQFF
. . TRBJ1-4 TRBV28 TGTGCCAGCAGTTCGGCGGGGGAGCGAGGTGAAAAACTGTTTTTT CASSSAGERGEKLFF
. TRBD2 TRBJ2-1 TRBV7-2 TGTGCCAGCAGCGGCAGGACTAGCGGGGACTACAATGAGCAGTTCTTC CASSGRTSGDYNEQFF
once . TRBJ2-1 TRBV19 TGTGCCAGTAGTGCCCAGGGCCTGGGGTACAATGAGCAGTTCTTC CASSAQGLGYNEQFF
. . TRBJ2-3 TRBV12-3/TRBV12-4 TGTGCCAGCAGCACCGTAAAGGCCGATACGCAGTATTTT CASSTVKADTQYF
. . TRBJ1-3 TRBV7-2 TGTGCCAGCACCCCGGACAGCGGAAACACCATATATTTT CASTPDSGNTIYF
. TRBD2 TRBJ2-7 TRBV18 TGTGCCAGCTCACTCCTCCAGGCGGGGGGGCGCGAGCAGTACTTC CASSLLQAGGREQYF
. . TRBJ1-1 TRBV5-4 TGTGCCAGCAGCTCACAGAAGGGGAGAAGGACTGAAGCTTTCTTT CASSSQKGRRTEAFF
. . TRBJ2-1 TRBV7-3 TGTGCCAGCAGCGATGCCCTAGGACCTGAGCAGTTCTTC CASSDALGPEQFF
. . TRBJ1-2 TRBV30 TGTGCCTGGAGAGGCGCTAACTATGGCTACACCTTC CAWRGANYGYTF
. . TRBJ2-2 TRBV7-8 TGTGCCAGCAGCTCCGACACCGGGGAGCTGTTTTTT CASSSDTGELFF
. . TRBJ2-7 TRBV6-1 TGTGCCAGCACCCAGGACACCTACGAGCAGTACTTC CASTQDTYEQYF
. . TRBJ1-5 TRBV7-9 TGTGCCAGCAGTCCCGGGGTAAATCAGCCCCAGCATTTT CASSPGVNQPQHF
. . TRBJ2-3 TRBV21-1 TGTGCCAGCAGCAAAGAACCCCCGCGGGGCACAGATACGCAGTATTTT CASSKEPPRGTDTQYF
. TRBD2 TRBJ2-3 TRBV15 TGTGCCACCAGCAGAGACAGCGGGGGGACAGATACGCAGTATTTT CATSRDSGGTDTQYF
. . TRBJ1-1 TRBV30 TGTGCCTGGAGTGTACTGTGGAACACTGAAGCTTTCTTT CAWSVLWNTEAFF
. . TRBJ1-6 TRBV7-2 TGTGCCAGCAGCTTAGTTCCGGGGGGCAATTCACCCCTCCACTTT CASSLVPGGNSPLHF
. . TRBJ1-5 TRBV10-3 TGTGCCATCGGCCCTTCCGGGGCCCAGCCCCAGCATTTT CAIGPSGAQPQHF
once . TRBJ2-5 TRBV4-1 TGCGCCAGCAGCCCTCAGGACGGGCGGGAAGAGACCCAGTACTTC CASSPQDGREETQYF
. . TRBJ2-1 TRBV3-1/TRBV3-2 TGTGCCAGCAGTAACTTGGGACCTAACAATGAGCAGTTCTTC CASSNLGPNNEQFF
once . TRBJ2-7 TRBV7-3 TGTGCCAGCAGCTTTAGTGCAGGGGAAGAGCAGTACTTC CASSFSAGEEQYF
. . TRBJ1-6 TRBV6-5 TGTGCCAGCAGTTCCGGGCCGGGTAATTCACCCCTCCACTTT CASSSGPGNSPLHF
. TRBD1 TRBJ1-5 TRBV29-1 TGCAGCGTGGCCGGGACAGATAGCAATCAGCCCCAGCATTTT CSVAGTDSNQPQHF
few TRBD2 TRBJ2-7 TRBV2 TGTGCCAGCAGTGAAGGCGGGAGCGGGCACGAGCAGTACTTC CASSEGGSGHEQYF
. . TRBJ2-1 TRBV7-2 TGTGCTAGCAGCGGTGATGAGCAGTTCTTC CASSGDEQFF
. . TRBJ1-2 TRBV21-1 TGTGCCAGCAGCAAAGCGGGTAACGGCTATGGCTACACCTTC CASSKAGNGYGYTF
. TRBD1 TRBJ1-1 TRBV11-2 TGTGCCAGCAGCTTAGGGTCGACAGGGCGGAACACTGAAGCTTTCTTT CASSLGSTGRNTEAFF
. . TRBJ1-1 TRBV4-3 TGCGCCAGCAGCCAAGATCGGGACACGGACGAAGCTTTCTTT CASSQDRDTDEAFF
. TRBD1 TRBJ1-6 TRBV6-1 TGTGCCAGCAGTGAAGGGACAGGGTTACCAGGTCACTCACCCCTCCACTTT CASSEGTGLPGHSPLHF
. TRBD2 TRBJ2-2 TRBV27 TGTGCCAGCAGTGCCAGACTAGCGGAGTTCTTGGTGTCCGGGGAGCTGTTTTTT CASSARLAEFLVSGELFF
. . TRBJ2-1 TRBV10-3 TGTGCCATCAGGCTAGCCGGCCCCTACAATGAGCAGTTCTTC CAIRLAGPYNEQFF
. . TRBJ2-7 TRBV28 TGTGCCAGCAGTTTTCGGTCCGACACGGATGACTCCTACGAGCAGTACTTC CASSFRSDTDDSYEQYF
. TRBD1 TRBJ2-7 TRBV6-5 TGTGCCAGCAGGAGGGACAGTAAATACGAGCAGTACTTC CASRRDSKYEQYF
. . TRBJ1-5 TRBV30 TGTGCCTGGAGTGGCCCGACCCTTACGAGGCAGCCCCAGCATTTT CAWSGPTLTRQPQHF
. . TRBJ1-1 TRBV29-1 TGCAGCGTCCCCTCTCCCGCAGGAAACACTGAAGCTTTCTTT CSVPSPAGNTEAFF
. . TRBJ1-4 TRBV28 TGTGCCAGCAGTCCCCACACCGCAACTAATGAAAAACTGTTTTTT CASSPHTATNEKLFF
. . TRBJ2-2 TRBV28 TGTGCCAGCAGTTTACAGGGAATTGCCGGGGAGCTGTTTTTT CASSLQGIAGELFF
. . TRBJ2-1 TRBV30 TGTGCCTGGACGGTACAGGGGTTGGAGGGTGAGCAGTTCTTC CAWTVQGLEGEQFF
. . TRBJ1-3 TRBV5-1 TGCGCCAGCAGCTTGGCGGGGATCTCTGGAAACACCATATATTTT CASSLAGISGNTIYF
. . TRBJ2-7 TRBV3-1/TRBV3-2 TGTGCCAGCAGCCAAGACGCAGCCACCTACGAGCAGTACTTC CASSQDAATYEQYF
. . TRBJ1-1 TRBV28 TGTGCCAGCAGTTTATGGACCGGCCTGAACACTGAAGCTTTCTTT CASSLWTGLNTEAFF
. . TRBJ1-2 TRBV4-2 TGTGCCAGCAGCCAAGAGGTAGACAGCCTAAACTATGGCTACACCTTC CASSQEVDSLNYGYTF
. . TRBJ1-1 TRBV11-2 TGTGCCAGCAGCTTAGACCCGACTGAAGCTTTCTTT CASSLDPTEAFF
. TRBD1 TRBJ1-2 TRBV6-5 TGTGCCAGCAGCCGGGACAGTCCTAACTATGGCTACACCTTC CASSRDSPNYGYTF
. . TRBJ1-4 TRBV25-1 TGTGCCAGCAGTGCTCGACAGTTGGGTAATGAAAAACTGTTTTTT CASSARQLGNEKLFF
. TRBD1 TRBJ2-7 TRBV3-1/TRBV3-2 TGTGCCAGCAGCCAAGTAACAGGGGGCGAGCAGTACTTC CASSQVTGGEQYF
. TRBD2 TRBJ2-7 TRBV5-5 TGTGCCAGCAGCGCCTCGGGAGGTACATACATCGAGCAGTACTTC CASSASGGTYIEQYF
. . TRBJ2-5 TRBV9 TGTGCCAGCAGCACGGGACCCATAGAGACCCAGTACTTC CASSTGPIETQYF
. . TRBJ1-1 TRBV5-4 TGTGCCAGCAGCTTGGCCCACTTAAGGGCCACTGAAGCTTTCTTT CASSLAHLRATEAFF